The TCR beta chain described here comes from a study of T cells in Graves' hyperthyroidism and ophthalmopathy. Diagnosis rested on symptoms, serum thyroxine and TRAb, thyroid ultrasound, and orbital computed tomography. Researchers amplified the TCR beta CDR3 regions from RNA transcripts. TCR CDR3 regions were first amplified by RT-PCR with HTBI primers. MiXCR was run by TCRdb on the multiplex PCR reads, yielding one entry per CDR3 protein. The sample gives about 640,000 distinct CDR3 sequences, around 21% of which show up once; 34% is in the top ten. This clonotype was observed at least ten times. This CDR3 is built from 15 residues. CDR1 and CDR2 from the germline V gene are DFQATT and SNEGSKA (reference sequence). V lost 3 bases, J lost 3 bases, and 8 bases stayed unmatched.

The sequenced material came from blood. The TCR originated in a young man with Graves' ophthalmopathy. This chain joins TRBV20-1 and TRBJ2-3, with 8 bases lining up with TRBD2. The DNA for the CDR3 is TGCAGTGCTAGGGGCTTGAGCGGGAGAACAGATACGCAGTATTTT. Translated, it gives CSARGLSGRTDTQYF.